This T cell receptor (beta chain) was observed in a study of blood T cell repertoires in COVID-19. About the study: T cells, B-cell-depleted T cells, or PBMCs supplied cDNA or gDNA.

Germline CDR1 LGHDT, CDR2 YNNKEL (reference sequence). This CDR3 has 17 amino acids. Trimming cost V 6 bases and J 1 base, with 21 bases left between them. In the original processing: Researchers report that nucleated cell counts were estimated from reference gene primer amplification. The method was immunoSEQ multiplex PCR; TCRdb's version includes in-frame clones alone and lacks a portion of them. V, J and clone size are those of that table, while D and trimming were read from the DNA. Of about 82,000 clones listed, roughly 78% are singletons. The Seattle site enrolled patients during active infection and followed them longitudinally.

This TCR was recovered from a man aged 55 to 70 with COVID-19, enrolled during active disease. V is TRBV3-1 (or the pseudogene TRBV3-2) and J is TRBJ2-5; D may be TRBD2 (5 bases). The source material was peripheral blood. CDR3: CASSPSVGRSGQETQYF. CDR3 nucleotide sequence: TGTGCCAGCAGTCCCTCGGTTGGAAGGAGCGGCCAAGAGACCCAGTACTTC.